The 15 T cell receptor beta chains given below trace back to one sample, sequenced in a study of siplizumab effects on memory and regulatory T cells. Sequencing was performed with immunoSEQ multiplex PCR; in TCRdb, only in-frame clones are kept and a portion is missing. The table lists about 85,000 clones, approximately 95% of them singletons. The sequenced sample was CD8+ T cells sorted from blood. Receptor source: a human donor in good health.

CDR3 residues: CASRYRGVNSNQPQHF. The CDR3 DNA follows: TGTGCCAGTCGCTACAGAGGAGTAAATAGCAATCAGCCCCAGCATTTT. V and J are TRBV19 and TRBJ1-5, with D uncertain. The V gene lost 8 bases and the J gene lost 0 bases, with 17 bases spanning the gap. CDR1 and CDR2 (germline): LNHDA, SQIVND (reference sequence). The CDR3 spans 16 residues.

V gene TRBV11-2 combines with J gene TRBJ2-7; either TRBD1 or TRBD2 may supply D (5 bases each). The CDR3 has 14 residues. Germline assignment: CDR1 SGHAT and CDR2 FQNNGV. V was trimmed by 4 bases and J by 3 bases, leaving 13 bases between them. The DNA for the CDR3 is TGTGCCAGCAGCTCAAACGGGGCCCACTACGAGCAGTACTTC. Its translation: CASSSNGAHYEQYF.

V is TRBV5-4 and J is TRBJ2-7, with TRBD2 identical over 8 bases. V lost 0 bases and J lost 2; bases outside the gene matches: 7. The CDR3 is 16 residues long. Germline CDR1 reads SGHNT; CDR2 reads YYREEE (reference sequence). CDR3 in amino acids: CASSLGAGGATYEQYF. The CDR3 DNA reads TGTGCCAGCAGCTTGGGTGCGGGGGGCGCGACCTACGAGCAGTACTTC.

This clone was detected only a few times. This sequence joins TRBV2 and TRBJ1-5, with 12 bases fitting TRBD1. Germline-derived CDR1 and CDR2 are SNHLY and FYNNEI. Trimming cost V 6 bases and J 5 bases; bases outside gene matches: 11. The CDR3 extends over 17 amino acids. The CDR3 spells CASRSRPGQGAYQPQHF. The CDR3 DNA sequence: TGTGCCAGCAGAAGTAGACCGGGACAGGGGGCGTATCAGCCCCAGCATTTT.

The chain employs TRBV9 and TRBJ2-1; D perhaps matches TRBD2 (7 bases). Trimming stripped 0 bases from V and 8 bases from J, with 15 bases between. The germline V gene encodes CDR1 SGDLS and CDR2 YYNGEE. The CDR3 runs to 15 residues. The CDR3 sequence: CASSVVGGRTDEQFF. For the CDR3, the DNA is TGTGCCAGCAGCGTAGTCGGGGGGCGAACGGATGAGCAGTTCTTC.

The chain has TRBV6-5 and TRBJ2-5; 8 bases line up with TRBD1. With 0 bases clipped from V and 5 bases from J, the junction kept 5 bases outside the gene matches. Germline CDR1 and CDR2: MNHEY and SVGAGI. The CDR3 consists of 15 residues. CDR3: CASSYSSRGQETQYF. The DNA for the CDR3 is TGTGCCAGCAGTTACTCGAGCAGGGGGCAGGAGACCCAGTACTTC.

The chain combines TRBV19 with TRBJ2-1; 10 bases line up with TRBD1. The CDR3 length is 15 residues. The germline CDR1 and CDR2 sequences are LNHDA and SQIVND (reference sequence). The J segment lost 4 bases and the V segment lost 6 bases, leaving 6 bases of the junction unmatched. CDR3 nucleotide sequence: TGTGCCAGTAGCACGGGACAGGGGACATACAATGAGCAGTTCTTC. This sequence encodes CASSTGQGTYNEQFF.

This CDR3 reads CASSQEYSSEQFF. In nucleotides, the CDR3 is TGCGCCAGCAGCCAAGAGTACTCCAGTGAGCAGTTCTTC. V is TRBV4-1 and J is TRBJ2-1; D is uncertain. With 0 bases removed from V and 9 bases from J, the gap between germline ends came to 9 bases. CDR3 size: 13 residues. The germline V gene encodes CDR1 MGHRA and CDR2 YSYEKL.

This sequence joins TRBV30 and TRBJ1-4, with D possibly matching TRBD1 (6 bases). Per the germline V gene, CDR1 is GTSNPN and CDR2 is SVGIG (reference sequence). This CDR3 is 13 amino acids long. V gave up 1 base and J gave up 17 bases, with 20 bases separating them. The CDR3 nucleotides are TGTGCCTGGAGTGACAGGGATTGGAAGGGGTGTTTTTTT. Protein product: CAWSDRDWKGCFF.

The chain couples TRBV19 to TRBJ2-1, with 11 positions matching TRBD2. This CDR3 has 15 residues. Germline V gene data show CDR1 as LNHDA and CDR2 as SQIVND (reference sequence). With 9 bases clipped from V and 9 bases from J, the junction kept 13 bases outside the gene matches. Written as DNA, the CDR3 is TGTGCCAGCAAGCTTAGCGGGAGGGCCCAGGGTGAGCAGTTCTTC. Translating it yields CASKLSGRAQGEQFF.

The rearrangement joins TRBV7-9 to TRBJ2-1; 9 nucleotides match TRBD1. This CDR3 spans 15 amino acids. The germline gives CDR1 SEHNR, CDR2 FQNEAQ (reference sequence). Trimming at V came to 3 bases and at J to 4 bases, leaving 4 bases not matched to a gene. As DNA, the CDR3 is TGTGCCAGCAGCTTCCGGGACAGGGCTTACAATGAGCAGTTCTTC. It specifies CASSFRDRAYNEQFF.

The chain couples TRBV29-1 to TRBJ2-7; 12 bases match TRBD2. Losses at the gene ends were 6 bases for V and 3 bases for J; bases not matched to a gene: 9. Looked up from germline, CDR1 is SQVTM and CDR2 is ANQGSEA. The CDR3 loop spans 15 amino acids. CDR3 nucleotides: TGCAGCGTCCACTCGACTAGCGGGAGTGGCTACGAGCAGTACTTC. The encoded protein is CSVHSTSGSGYEQYF.

J is TRBJ2-5 and V is TRBV19; 10 bases map to TRBD2. The J call may be incorrect, as the DNA end agrees better with TRBJ2-7. The CDR3 runs to 15 residues. CDR1 and CDR2 (germline): LNHDA, SQIVND (reference sequence). The CDR3 protein is CASSTSSGSSYEQYF. The CDR3 DNA sequence: TGTGCCAGTAGTACTTCTAGCGGGAGCTCCTACGAGCAGTACTTC.

The rearrangement uses TRBV28 and TRBJ2-5; the D gene is possibly TRBD2 (6 bases). V dropped 9 bases and J dropped 5 bases, with 19 bases sitting between them. The CDR3 is 14 residues long. CDR1 is MDHEN and CDR2 is SYDVKM in the germline V gene. The CDR3 DNA reads TGTGCCAGTGGAGGGAGACGCGGGTGGGAGACCCAGTACTTC. Amino acids: CASGGRRGWETQYF.

The rearrangement joins TRBV7-3 to TRBJ2-1; 8 bases are a match to TRBD2. J gave up 2 bases and V 7 bases, and 4 bases lay outside the gene matches. The CDR3 length is 14 residues. Germline CDR1 reads SGHTA; CDR2 reads FQGTGA. The CDR3 region has the DNA TGTGCCAGCAATTTAGCGGGACCCTACAATGAGCAGTTCTTC. Translating it yields CASNLAGPYNEQFF.